The 18 T cell receptor beta chains below all came from one sample that was sequenced in a study of OX40 agonist ivuxolimab in advanced cancers. The repertoire was sequenced with immunoSEQ multiplex PCR; TCRdb's copy has only in-frame clones and lacks some. Altogether 100,000 to 120,000 clones are present, under 95% being singletons, with the ten largest covering about 0.67%. The sample was CD4+ or CD8+ T cells sorted from blood, taken in a trial of the OX40 agonist ivuxolimab. Every receptor here comes from an adult with an advanced solid tumor such as melanoma, head and neck, liver or kidney cancer.

The chain has TRBV7-9 and TRBJ2-5; 10 bases match TRBD2. V trimming: 6 bases; J trimming: 0 bases; junction bases outside the gene matches: 10. Germline CDR1 and CDR2: SEHNR and FQNEAQ (reference sequence). The CDR3 extends over 17 amino acids. This CDR3 reads CASSPTGLARHQETQYF. DNA for the CDR3: TGTGCCAGCAGTCCAACGGGACTAGCGCGTCACCAAGAGACCCAGTACTTC.

This clone was observed a handful of times. The CDR3 protein is CASRRDRGMNQPQHF. CDR3 sequence (DNA): TGTGCCAGCAGAAGGGACAGGGGGATGAATCAGCCCCAGCATTTT. The V gene is TRBV2, the J gene TRBJ1-5, with 11 positions matching TRBD1. The CDR3 is 15 residues long. V lost 6 bases to trimming and J lost 4 bases; unmatched junction nucleotides: 5. The germline gives CDR1 SNHLY, CDR2 FYNNEI. Full variable domain (missing parts from reference TRBV2 and TRBJ1-5): EPEVTQTPSHQVTQMGQEVILRCVPISNHLYFYWYRQILGQKVEFLVSFYNNEISEKSEIFDDQFSVERPDGSNFTLKIRSTKLEDSAMYFCASRRDRGMNQPQHFGDGTRLSIL.

The chain combines TRBV6-5 with TRBJ2-1; 8 nucleotides align to TRBD2. Germline V CDR1 and CDR2: MNHEY, SVGAGI. Germline trimming cut 2 bases from V and 8 bases from J; bases unmatched to any gene: 8. The CDR3 spans 15 residues. The CDR3 bases are TGTGCCAGCAGTTACCTAGCGGGTTCGGGCCATGAGCAGTTCTTC. Translating it yields CASSYLAGSGHEQFF.

V usage is TRBV19 and J usage is TRBJ2-1; D remains unclear. Germline CDR1 is LNHDA and CDR2 is SQIVND (reference sequence). V was clipped by 0 bases and J by 4 bases, with 10 bases between them. This CDR3 is 15 amino acids long. The CDR3 loop is CASSIDGLGYNEQFF. Written as DNA, the CDR3 is TGTGCCAGTAGTATAGATGGGTTAGGTTACAATGAGCAGTTCTTC.

V is TRBV19 and J is TRBJ2-5; 7 bases line up with TRBD1. The CDR3 is 14 amino acids. Germline loops: CDR1 LNHDA, CDR2 SQIVND (reference sequence). V shed 6 bases and J 5 bases; nucleotides not matched to a gene: 9. DNA of the CDR3: TGTGCCAGTAGAAAGACAGGGAGTGAGGAGACCCAGTACTTC. Protein product: CASRKTGSEETQYF.

V and J are TRBV9 and TRBJ1-5, with TRBD1 as a possible D gene (6 bases). From germline, CDR1 is SGDLS and CDR2 YYNGEE. Trimming left V 0 bases short and J 4 bases short, with 11 bases between. The CDR3 totals 15 residues. CDR3 DNA sequence: TGTGCCAGCAGCGTAGGAATCCAGGGGAATCAGCCCCAGCATTTT. It specifies CASSVGIQGNQPQHF.

V is TRBV19 and J is TRBJ1-3; no reliable D call. Germline assignment: CDR1 LNHDA and CDR2 SQIVND (reference sequence). The CDR3 runs 13 residues. The V end was cut by 5 bases, the J end by 0 bases, with 5 bases between. CDR3 nucleotides: TGTGCCAGTAGTTCGGGCTCTGGAAACACCATATATTTT. Translated: CASSSGSGNTIYF.

The CDR3 sequence: CASSLARYSGANVLTF. The CDR3, as DNA: TGTGCCAGCAGCTTGGCCCGGTACTCTGGGGCCAACGTCCTGACTTTC. The genes are TRBV5-4 and TRBJ2-6; no definite D call. Germline V gene data show CDR1 as SGHNT and CDR2 as YYREEE (reference sequence). The CDR3 length is 16 residues. Trimming cost V 0 bases and J 0 bases, with 7 bases left between them.

The chain has TRBV6-1 and TRBJ2-5; TRBD2 aligns across 9 bases. CDR1 and CDR2 (germline): MNHNS, SASEGT. The CDR3 spans 17 residues. V was clipped by 1 base and J by 4 bases; unmatched bases: 10. This CDR3 is CASSEVVGSLAGETQYF. In DNA form, the CDR3 reads TGTGCCAGCAGTGAAGTGGTTGGATCACTAGCGGGAGAGACCCAGTACTTC.

This chain connects TRBV29-1 to TRBJ2-5; the match to TRBD1 covers 7 bases. This CDR3 contains 12 residues. V dropped 2 bases and J dropped 6; count of bases not matched to a gene: 3. Germline CDR1 and CDR2: SQVTM and ANQGSEA. For the CDR3, the DNA is TGCAGCGTTGAAAACAGGGGCCAGACCCAGTACTTC. Its protein product is CSVENRGQTQYF.

The chain links TRBV6-1 to TRBJ2-7; 11 nucleotides agree with TRBD2. Germline CDR1 is MNHNS and CDR2 is SASEGT. The CDR3 runs to 19 residues. The V segment lost 2 bases and the J segment 0 bases; nucleotides outside the gene matches: 12. CDR3 in amino acids: CASSERLAGFPRSSYEQYF. In DNA, the CDR3 is TGTGCCAGCAGTGAACGACTAGCGGGATTCCCAAGGAGCTCCTACGAGCAGTACTTC.

The rearrangement uses TRBV11-3 and TRBJ2-1; the D call may be TRBD1 or TRBD2 (6 bases each). The germline CDR1 and CDR2 sequences are SGHNT and YENEEA. The CDR3 contains 17 residues. V lost 0 bases to trimming and J lost 4 bases, with 16 bases between them. The CDR3 spells CASSLDTRRRGYNEQFF. The CDR3 nucleotides read TGTGCCAGCAGCTTAGATACAAGACGGAGGGGGTACAATGAGCAGTTCTTC. Drawing the rest from reference TRBV11-3 and TRBJ2-1, the complete variable domain is EAGVVQSPRYKIIEKKQPVAFWCNPISGHNTLYWYLQNLGQGPELLIRYENEEAVDDSQLPKDRFSAERLKGVDSTLKIQPAELGDSAVYLCASSLDTRRRGYNEQFFGPGTRLTVL.

CDR3 sequence: CASNPGQITGELFF. CDR3 DNA: TGTGCCAGCAACCCGGGGCAGATCACCGGGGAGCTGTTTTTT. The chain links TRBV7-9 to TRBJ2-2; D could derive from TRBD1 or TRBD2 (5 bases each). Germline CDR1 reads SEHNR; CDR2 reads FQNEAQ (reference sequence). V gave up 7 bases and J gave up 4 bases, with 13 bases separating them. This CDR3 has 14 amino acids.

The CDR3: CASSLGVWGQGVYGYTF. CDR3 DNA: TGTGCCAGCAGCTTAGGGGTGTGGGGACAGGGAGTCTATGGCTACACCTTC. The chain recombines TRBV13 with TRBJ1-2; 9 nucleotides match TRBD1. V was clipped by 0 bases and J by 4 bases; unmatched bases: 9. Germline CDR1 is PRHDT and CDR2 is FYEKMQ (reference sequence). The CDR3 covers 17 residues.

J is TRBJ1-5 and V is TRBV9; TRBD1 matches at 7 bases. The junction had 9 bases not matched to a gene; V was cut back by 3 bases and J by 6 bases. Germline loops: CDR1 SGDLS, CDR2 YYNGEE. The CDR3 runs to 15 residues. CDR3 nucleotides: TGTGCCAGCAGCGCAGGGGGAGGTATTGGTCAGCCCCAGCATTTT. This translates into CASSAGGGIGQPQHF.

The chain has TRBV15 and TRBJ1-2; D not resolved. The germline V gene has CDR1 LNHNV and CDR2 YYDKDF (reference sequence). There are 14 residues in the CDR3. The V end lost 0 bases, the J end lost 3 bases, and 8 bases lay between the germline ends. This CDR3 is CATSRDMGDYGYTF. DNA for the CDR3: TGTGCCACCAGCAGAGATATGGGTGACTATGGCTACACCTTC.

This chain links TRBV27 with TRBJ2-1, with 15 bases lining up with TRBD2. CDR1 is MNHEY, CDR2 SMNVEV, per germline (reference sequence). The CDR3 consists of 18 residues. Trimming took 4 bases from V and 1 from J; bases not matched to a gene: 5. In nucleotides, the CDR3 is TGTGCCAGCAGTTCTCAAGGACTAGCGGGAGGGTCCTACAATGAGCAGTTCTTC. Residues: CASSSQGLAGGSYNEQFF.

The rearrangement links TRBV6-1 to TRBJ2-7; D uncertain. The CDR3 sequence is 14 residues long. CDR1 is MNHNS, CDR2 SASEGT, per germline. V was trimmed by 7 bases and J by 0 bases, leaving 13 bases between them. Here the CDR3 DNA reads TGTGCCAGCATTGGGCAAGACTTCTCCTACGAGCAGTACTTC. This codes for CASIGQDFSYEQYF.